This TCR beta chain is from a study of T cells of healthy individuals. There are 14 residues in the CDR3. The germline V and J ends were trimmed by 4 bases and 0 bases, with 9 bases remaining between them. Germline lookup yields CDR1 SGHNT and CDR2 YENEEA. This clonotype was observed many times. TCRdb called the 5' RACE reads again in MiXCR, with one record for every CDR3 protein. This sample yields some 39,000 distinct CDR3 sequences, of which approximately 4.9% are seen a single time; over 8.5% belongs to the top ten. The sequence was obtained from a human donor in good health. The chain has TRBV11-3 and TRBJ1-1; D call uncertain. The CDR3 loop is CASSYRQMNTEAFF. The CDR3 DNA reads TGTGCCAGCAGCTACCGACAAATGAACACTGAAGCTTTCTTT.